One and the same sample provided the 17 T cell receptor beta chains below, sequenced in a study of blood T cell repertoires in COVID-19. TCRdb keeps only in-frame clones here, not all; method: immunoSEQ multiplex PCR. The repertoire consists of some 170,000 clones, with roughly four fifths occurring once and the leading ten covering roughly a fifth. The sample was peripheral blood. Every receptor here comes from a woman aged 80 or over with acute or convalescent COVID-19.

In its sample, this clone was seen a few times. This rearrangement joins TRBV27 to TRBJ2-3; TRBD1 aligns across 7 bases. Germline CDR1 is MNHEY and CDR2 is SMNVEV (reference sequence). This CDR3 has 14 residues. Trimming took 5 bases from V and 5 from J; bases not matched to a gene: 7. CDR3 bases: TGTGCCAGCAGTCCCCGGGACAGCTTAGATACGCAGTATTTT. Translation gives CASSPRDSLDTQYF.

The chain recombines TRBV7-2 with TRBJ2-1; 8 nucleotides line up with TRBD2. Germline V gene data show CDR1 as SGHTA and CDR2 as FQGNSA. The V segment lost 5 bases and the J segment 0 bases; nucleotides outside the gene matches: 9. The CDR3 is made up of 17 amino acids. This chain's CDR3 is CASSLQGGGSSYNEQFF. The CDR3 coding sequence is TGTGCCAGCAGCCTTCAGGGCGGGGGGAGCTCCTACAATGAGCAGTTCTTC. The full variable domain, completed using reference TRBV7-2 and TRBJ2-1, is GAGVSQSPSNKVTEKGKDVELRCDPISGHTALYWYRQSLGQGLEFLIYFQGNSAPDKSGLPSDRFSAERTGGSVSTLTIQRTQQEDSAVYLCASSLQGGGSSYNEQFFGPGTRLTVL.

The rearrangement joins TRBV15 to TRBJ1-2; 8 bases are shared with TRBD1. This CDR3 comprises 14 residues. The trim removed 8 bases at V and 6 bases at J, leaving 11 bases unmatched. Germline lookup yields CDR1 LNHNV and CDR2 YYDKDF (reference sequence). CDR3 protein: CATSRDRLRNGYTF. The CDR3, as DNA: TGTGCCACCTCTCGGGACAGGCTCAGAAATGGCTACACCTTC.

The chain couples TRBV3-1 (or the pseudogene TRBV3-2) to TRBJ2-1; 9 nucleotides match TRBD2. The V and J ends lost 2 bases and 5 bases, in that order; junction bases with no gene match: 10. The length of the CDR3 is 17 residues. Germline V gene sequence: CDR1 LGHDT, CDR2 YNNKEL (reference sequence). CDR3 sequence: CASSQFPSGGTHNEQFF. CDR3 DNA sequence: TGTGCCAGCAGCCAATTCCCGAGCGGGGGGACCCACAATGAGCAGTTCTTC.

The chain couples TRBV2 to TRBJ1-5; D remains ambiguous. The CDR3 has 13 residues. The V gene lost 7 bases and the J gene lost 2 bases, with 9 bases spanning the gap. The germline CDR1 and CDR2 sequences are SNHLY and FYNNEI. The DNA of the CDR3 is TGTGCCAGCAAAGGAGATGGCAATCAGCCCCAGCATTTT. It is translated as CASKGDGNQPQHF.

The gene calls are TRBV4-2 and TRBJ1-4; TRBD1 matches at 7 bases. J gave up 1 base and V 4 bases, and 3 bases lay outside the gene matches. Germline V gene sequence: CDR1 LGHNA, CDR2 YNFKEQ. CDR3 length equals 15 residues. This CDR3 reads CASSPRQGTNEKLFF. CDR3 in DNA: TGTGCCAGCAGCCCTAGACAGGGAACTAATGAAAAACTGTTTTTT.

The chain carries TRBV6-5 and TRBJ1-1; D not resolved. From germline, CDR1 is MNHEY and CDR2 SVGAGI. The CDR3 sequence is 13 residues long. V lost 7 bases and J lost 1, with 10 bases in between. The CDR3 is CASIGTANTEAFF. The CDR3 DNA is TGTGCCAGCATTGGTACAGCGAACACTGAAGCTTTCTTT.

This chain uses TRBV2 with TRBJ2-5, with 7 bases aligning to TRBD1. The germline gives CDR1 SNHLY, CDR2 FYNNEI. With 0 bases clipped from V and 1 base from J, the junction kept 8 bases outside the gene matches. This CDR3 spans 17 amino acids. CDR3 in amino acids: CASSEAPAGGPQETQYF. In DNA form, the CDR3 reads TGTGCCAGCAGTGAAGCGCCAGCAGGGGGTCCCCAAGAGACCCAGTACTTC.

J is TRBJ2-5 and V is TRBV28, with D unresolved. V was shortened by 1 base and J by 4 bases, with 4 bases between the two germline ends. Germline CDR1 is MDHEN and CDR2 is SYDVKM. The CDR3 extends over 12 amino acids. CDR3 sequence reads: CASSLSRETQYF. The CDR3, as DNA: TGTGCCAGCAGTTTATCCAGAGAGACCCAGTACTTC.

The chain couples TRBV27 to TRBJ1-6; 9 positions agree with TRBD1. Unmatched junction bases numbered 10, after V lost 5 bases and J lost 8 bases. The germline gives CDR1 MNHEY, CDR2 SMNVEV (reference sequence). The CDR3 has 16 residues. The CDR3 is CASSQGQGRRYSPLHF. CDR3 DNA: TGTGCCAGCAGTCAAGGACAGGGGCGCAGGTATTCACCCCTCCACTTT.

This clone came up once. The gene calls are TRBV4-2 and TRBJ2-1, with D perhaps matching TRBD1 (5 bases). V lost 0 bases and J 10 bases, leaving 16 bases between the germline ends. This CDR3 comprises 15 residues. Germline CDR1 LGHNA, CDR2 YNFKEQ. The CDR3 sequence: CASSQDLGRVFEQFF. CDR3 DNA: TGTGCCAGCAGCCAAGATCTCGGCAGGGTGTTCGAGCAGTTCTTC.

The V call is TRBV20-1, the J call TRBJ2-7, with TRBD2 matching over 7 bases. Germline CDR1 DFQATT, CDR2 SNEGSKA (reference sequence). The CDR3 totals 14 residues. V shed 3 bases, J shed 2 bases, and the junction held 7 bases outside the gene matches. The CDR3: CSASWPSGAYEQYF. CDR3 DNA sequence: TGCAGTGCTAGTTGGCCTAGCGGAGCCTACGAGCAGTACTTC.

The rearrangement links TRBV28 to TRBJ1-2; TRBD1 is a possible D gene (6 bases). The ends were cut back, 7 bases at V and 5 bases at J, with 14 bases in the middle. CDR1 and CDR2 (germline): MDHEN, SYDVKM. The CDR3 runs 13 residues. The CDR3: CASNPNREYGYTF. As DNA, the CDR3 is TGTGCCAGCAATCCCAACAGGGAGTATGGCTACACCTTC.

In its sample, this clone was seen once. CDR3 coding DNA: TGTGCCAGTAGTATGGTCCGAGGGACAGAAGAAAACATTCAGTACTTC. It codes for CASSMVRGTEENIQYF. The rearrangement uses TRBV19 and TRBJ2-4, with TRBD1 matching 7 bases. Germline V CDR1 and CDR2: LNHDA, SQIVND (reference sequence). This CDR3 is built from 16 residues. The trim removed 3 bases at V and 5 bases at J, leaving 10 bases unmatched. Filled out from reference TRBV19 and TRBJ2-4, the complete variable domain reads DGGITQSPKYLFRKEGQNVTLSCEQNLNHDAMYWYRQDPGQGLRLIYYSQIVNDFQKGDIAEGYSVSREKKESFPLTVTSAQKNPTAFYLCASSMVRGTEENIQYFGAGTRLSVL.

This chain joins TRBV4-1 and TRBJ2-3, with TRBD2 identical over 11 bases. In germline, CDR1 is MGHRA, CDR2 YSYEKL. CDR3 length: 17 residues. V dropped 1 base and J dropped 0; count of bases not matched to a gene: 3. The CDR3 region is CASSQVTSGGSTDTQYF. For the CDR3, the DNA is TGCGCCAGCAGCCAAGTTACTAGCGGGGGTAGCACAGATACGCAGTATTTT.

The DNA of the CDR3 is TGTGCCAGCAGTTACGGAACAGGGTTCAACACTGAAGCTTTCTTT. It translates to CASSYGTGFNTEAFF. The J gene is TRBJ1-1, the V gene TRBV6-5; a weak D match, TRBD1 (6 bases). The germline V and J ends were trimmed by 2 bases and 2 bases, with 12 bases remaining between them. This CDR3 is built from 15 residues. Per the germline V gene, CDR1 is MNHEY and CDR2 is SVGAGI.

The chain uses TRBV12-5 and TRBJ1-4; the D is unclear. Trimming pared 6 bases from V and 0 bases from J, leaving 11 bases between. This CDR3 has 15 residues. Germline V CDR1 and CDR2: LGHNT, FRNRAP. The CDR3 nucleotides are TGTGCTAGTGGGCCCGGGGTTGCAACTAATGAAAAACTGTTTTTT. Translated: CASGPGVATNEKLFF.